The clone carrying this T cell receptor (beta chain) appeared a few times. Its antigen remains unidentified. The CDR3 length is 15 residues. The ends were cut back, 0 bases at V and 5 bases at J, with 11 bases in the middle. Germline lookup yields CDR1 MNHEY and CDR2 SVGAGI. This record belongs to a study of metastatic and nonmetastatic thyroid tumors. Study-level background: Repertoire comparisons spanned blood and tumor or nodule tissue from malignant and benign thyroid patients.

Original processing notes: Researchers built a distant-metastasis classifier for papillary thyroid cancer that drew on CDR3 differences across clinicopathological groups. MiXCR was used by TCRdb to re-call the PCR reads. The authors' filters were not applied to this entry. Of over 55,000 clones listed, 25% to 30% were seen once; the top ten hold roughly 15%. Treatment of any kind had been given to no patient before thyroid surgery. Findings of the study overall: Patients with malignant thyroid tumors reportedly had significantly higher TCR beta diversity than those with benign nodules, in blood and tumor.

The sequenced material came from blood. The sequence was obtained from a female donor with papillary thyroid cancer or a benign thyroid nodule (not recorded which). Some clones in this sample may be carry-over from other donors' samples. V and J are TRBV6-5 and TRBJ2-1; the D is unclear. CDR3 sequence (DNA): TGTGCCAGCAGTTACTCAGGCGTCCTGAACAATGAGCAGTTCTTC. Translation: CASSYSGVLNNEQFF.